Presented here are 8 T cell receptor beta chains from one specimen sequenced in a study of CD8+CD57+ T cells in acquired aplastic anemia. Genomic DNA acted as the template from which TCR beta VDJ combination and CDR3 sequence profiling were carried out. TCRdb reprocessed the reads with MiXCR, giving one entry per CDR3 protein. The sample includes under 200,000 distinct CDR3 sequences, around 50% seen only once; the top ten take about 2.6%. Patients picked for sequencing had shown CD8+CD57+ cell expansion detected by flow cytometry. Sequences were obtained from sorted CD4+, CD8+, or CD8+CD57+ T cells (not recorded which) from PBMCs. The receptors here all came from a human donor with aplastic anemia.

This clonotype was observed many times. The gene calls are TRBV20-1 and TRBJ1-5, with 10 bases fitting TRBD1. The CDR3 extends over 16 amino acids. J gave up 6 bases and V 5 bases, and 13 bases lay outside the gene matches. The germline CDR1 and CDR2 sequences are DFQATT and SNEGSKA (reference sequence). CDR3 bases: TGCAGTGCTCGGGACACAGCCGGGACAGGGGCTCAGCCCCAGCATTTT. Residues: CSARDTAGTGAQPQHF.

This clonotype was seen ten or more times. V gene TRBV12-3 or TRBV12-4 combines with J gene TRBJ2-7; 8 bases match TRBD1. CDR3 length: 14 amino acids. Losses at the gene ends were 7 bases for V and 4 bases for J; bases not matched to a gene: 9. CDR3 amino acids: CASTLGTGLYEQYF. Here the CDR3 DNA reads TGTGCCAGCACCTTAGGGACAGGACTTTACGAGCAGTACTTC.

The CDR3 nucleotides read TGCAGTGCTAGACCATCAGACAGATCCTACGAGCAGTACTTC. This gives the protein CSARPSDRSYEQYF. This chain links TRBV20-1 with TRBJ2-7, with D perhaps TRBD1 (5 bases). The CDR3 has 14 amino acids. V was shortened by 2 bases and J by 1 base, with 12 bases between the two germline ends. Per the germline V gene, CDR1 is DFQATT and CDR2 is SNEGSKA (reference sequence).

The chain is built from TRBV2 and TRBJ1-1; D is ambiguous. This CDR3 contains 15 residues. Germline loops: CDR1 SNHLY, CDR2 FYNNEI. V was shortened by 2 bases and J by 0 bases, with 10 bases between the two germline ends. The DNA for the CDR3 is TGTGCCAGCAGTGAATGGAGACCCATGAACACTGAAGCTTTCTTT. Translating it yields CASSEWRPMNTEAFF.

In its sample, this clonotype was seen a few times. The chain employs TRBV24-1 and TRBJ2-7, with 9 bases identical to TRBD1. J was trimmed by 9 bases and V by 2 bases; bases with no gene match: 4. Germline lookup yields CDR1 KGHDR and CDR2 SFDVKD. This CDR3 has 13 residues. The DNA for the CDR3 is TGTGCCACCAGTGATTCGGGACAGGGAGGGCAGTACTTC. It codes for CATSDSGQGGQYF.

Many counts were recorded for this clonotype. V is TRBV7-8 and J is TRBJ2-7; TRBD2 agrees at 7 bases. Germline CDR1 is SGHVS and CDR2 is FQNEAQ. This CDR3 has 17 residues. V was clipped by 1 base and J by 3 bases; unmatched bases: 12. CDR3 nucleotide sequence: TGTGCCAGCAGCTTAGGGCTACCGGGGGGTCAAGTCTACGAGCAGTACTTC. The encoded protein is CASSLGLPGGQVYEQYF.

This chain links TRBV2 with TRBJ1-1; 8 nucleotides align to TRBD1. Germline CDR1 and CDR2: SNHLY and FYNNEI. J lost 5 bases, V lost 6 bases, and 8 bases had no gene match. The length of the CDR3 is 14 residues. CDR3 DNA: TGTGCCAGCAGGTTAACAGGGGGAGGGACTGAAGCTTTCTTT. This codes for CASRLTGGGTEAFF.

The chain joins TRBV19 to TRBJ1-1; a possible D gene is TRBD1 (6 bases). CDR1 and CDR2 from the germline V gene are LNHDA and SQIVND (reference sequence). Between the trimmed V and J ends, which lost 7 bases and 2 bases, there was a span of 8 bases. This CDR3 region has 12 residues. The CDR3 region is CASTRGNTEAFF. The CDR3 nucleotides read TGTGCCAGTACCAGGGGCAACACTGAAGCTTTCTTT.